This T cell receptor beta chain is drawn from a study of blood T cell repertoires in COVID-19. In the study overall: Spain, Italy and the United States supplied samples that represented acute and convalescent COVID-19.

V lost 0 bases to trimming and J lost 3 bases; unmatched junction nucleotides: 0. Germline values: CDR1 SGHRS, CDR2 YFSETQ. The CDR3 runs 13 residues. In the source study's methods: Amplification of reference gene primers provided the estimated nucleated cell counts. Using immunoSEQ multiplex PCR, the repertoire was profiled, and TCRdb retains in-frame clones only, with some absent. Clone size and V and J calls were adopted from that table, with D and trimming inferred from the DNA. The sample contains about 140,000 clones, roughly four fifths of which appear only once. This chain links TRBV5-1 with TRBJ2-7; TRBD1 matches at 7 bases. The TCR comes from a woman aged 45-59 years with acute COVID-19. Input material: PBMCs or T cells enriched from blood (not recorded which). CDR3 sequence: CASSLDRGYEQYF. DNA of the CDR3: TGCGCCAGCAGCTTGGACAGGGGCTACGAGCAGTACTTC.